This T cell receptor beta chain was profiled in a study of beta chain features in type 1 diabetes (dated by TCRdb to the late 2010s). Broadly, across the study: Patients and healthy donors did not differ in mean age, gender distribution, total cell number or subset yield. A total of approximately 99,000,000 sorted cells were examined across all samples, and RNA yield correlated strongly with the number of cells per subset. In the study, recently diagnosed type 1 diabetes patients and matched healthy donors were compared on the TCRB repertoires of their sorted circulating CD4+ T cell subsets. Whereas all 30 or so donors provided naive and central memory subsets, regulatory and stem cell-like memory subsets were isolated from just 8 patients and about 8 healthy donors. The research as a whole found: Type 1 diabetes patients showed a moderate but significant shortening of TCRB CDR3 length in all four CD4+ subsets. Naive, central memory and regulatory TCRB repertoires appeared more similar among patients than among healthy donors. Because small numbers of individuals were included in the HLA sub-analyses, any influence of HLA type on TCRB rearrangement was left unresolved. At VDJ recombination sites, type 1 diabetes patients had fewer insertions and more deleted nucleotides, which implies abnormalities in thymic rearrangement. PCR might favor shorter templates, but patient and control samples were amplified and corrected together, so any skew would affect both groups equally. Because cDNA was sequenced instead of genomic DNA, activated cells with high expression could be over-represented, although the groups did not differ in activation or CD3 levels.

From each donor, a single peripheral blood sample of about 110 mL on average was drawn into heparinised tubes. A BD FACSAria II and a panel including CD45RO, CCR7, CD25, CD127, CD95 and CD27 were used to sort naive, central memory, regulatory and stem cell-like memory CD4+ T cells. A purity above 95% was achieved for all sorted populations. PBMCs were isolated right away by Lymphoprep density gradient centrifugation and were stained directly, without culture. To minimize batch effects, samples were stained and sorted in pairs, one healthy donor with one patient per experiment. All of the isolated RNA was reverse transcribed with the High Capacity cDNA Reverse Transcription Kit, so expressed TCRB transcripts were sequenced. Deep immunoSEQ sequencing was applied to naive, central memory and regulatory T cell samples, giving an average of around 4 million total reads per sample. Sorted cells were lysed in RLT buffer, and RNA was extracted using DNase-treated RNeasy Micro or Mini kits according to cell number. To prevent cross-contamination, each cell subset was processed individually, whereas patient and healthy donor samples were processed jointly. Using the immunoSEQ multiplex PCR, TCRB sequences were amplified from cDNA into 87-bp fragments spanning the CDR3 region. Sequencing of the amplicons was performed on the Illumina HiSeq platform. The paper's processing steps were these. Synthetic template baselines were used to correct PCR bias computationally, reads within Hamming distance 2 were collapsed together, and singletons that could not be merged were discarded. Reads were aligned against IMGT to assign V, D and J genes, CDR3 length and insertions or deletions at six rearrangement sites. Within each subset, clonotype counts were normalized to sorted cell number, after which true diversity and Gini coefficients were computed with the tcR R package. The overlap coefficient, calculated on TCRB nucleotide sequences, was used to quantify repertoire sharing. As a proxy for the pre-selection repertoire, out-of-frame TCRB sequences from naive cells were analyzed. In its TCRdb copy, this immuneACCESS table keeps in-frame sequences only and misses some clones. Where compared with another copy, unresolved V genes explain less than half of these, and the others have no known cause. Clone size and the V and J calls come from that table; the DNA yielded D and trimming. This sample comprises 300,000 or so clones, 13% to 15% of them detected only once. The top ten hold over 0.015% of the sample.

Spanning cysteine to phenylalanine, the CDR3 consists of 13 amino acids. The CDR3 DNA has 39 bases and is translated from base 1. V and J are truncated by 2 bases and 12 bases respectively, leaving an intervening sequence of 14 bases. The germline V gene (reference sequence) specifies MNHEY as CDR1 and SMNVEV as CDR2. As concerns this clone: What this receptor recognizes is not known. No base-level quality is on record; no much larger clone is a single base apart.

The chain links TRBV27 with TRBJ2-1; TRBD1 is a possible D gene, resting on 6 matching bases. Sample: naive CD4+ T cells from blood. The sample's cell subset or site label, in plain terms: true naive CD4+ T cells. The receptor was isolated from a man aged 25 to 40 with type 1 diabetes. The CDR3 corresponds to CASSLITGQRQFF. The sequenced DNA: TGTGCCAGCAGTTTAATTACAGGGCAGAGGCAGTTCTTC.